This record looks at one TCR beta chain sequence and its context. Its antigen remains undetermined. A roughly 2.5 ml peripheral blood sample was drawn into PAXgene tubes per donor and stored at -80°C. Total RNA was isolated from whole blood with the PAXgene blood miRNA kit on an automated QIAcube, without T cell sorting. Peripheral blood from monozygotic twin pairs, either concordant or discordant for inflammatory bowel disease, underwent deep TCRalpha and TCRbeta repertoire profiling that used unique molecular barcoding. Smoking habits were recorded for all twin pairs, and each individual was classified as a current, former or never smoker. This sample stems from a study of monozygotic twins with inflammatory bowel disease (dated by TCRdb to the late 2010s). Regarding the complete study: The complete study included 30 or so monozygotic twin pairs: 19 IBD-discordant Danish pairs and nine German pairs, of which four were IBD-concordant and five were IBD-discordant. The search for disease-associated traits relied mainly on comparing IBD patients with their genetically identical healthy co-twins within discordant pairs. Each individual had, on average, about 151 000 unique TCRalpha sequences and 181 000 unique TCRbeta sequences available for analysis. The research as a whole found: No single strong signal or clonotype linked to IBD turned up in the results, so the idea that one exists was not supported. Fewer clonotypes were shared with other individuals by IBD patients than by healthy twins, most markedly in patients showing signs of disease activity. Concordant and discordant twins showed no difference in repertoire similarity, possibly because of limited statistical power. Because patients were on differing immunosuppressive treatments, the repertoires may have picked up extra background noise and inter-individual variability. IBD patients had lower TCRbeta repertoire diversity, measured by the inverse Simpson index, than their healthy co-twins. The analysis was unable to tell apart different T cell subtypes.

The library came from 5' RACE. The input for every TCR library was roughly 3.5 ug of total RNA. cDNA was synthesized with SMARTScribe reverse transcriptase in eight separate reactions per sample. During cDNA synthesis, template switching introduced unique molecular identifiers that contained a 6-nucleotide sample barcode. Amplification of TCRalpha and TCRbeta cDNA involved two nested PCRs of about 15 and 9 cycles, and each PCR was followed by bead purification. Before amplification, the cDNA was treated with uracil DNA-glycosylase and purified using the QIAquick PCR purification kit. The second PCR added Illumina TruSeq-compatible adapters along with sample-specific barcodes. TapeStation and Qubit were used to check library quality and concentration, and 5 to 5.5 ng of each library was pooled. Pooled libraries were sequenced on an Illumina HiSeq2500 single-index Rapid Run with 2 x 100 bp reads and custom sequencing primers. As for the original processing: MiGEC version 1.2.6 was used for UMI-based consensus assembly to correct PCR and sequencing errors. MiXCR version 2.1.1 was used to carry out V(D)J alignment, clonotype assembly and CDR3 extraction. To normalise gene usage, clonotype sharing and MAIT/NKT TCR abundance, the top 1000, 10 000 and 20 000 clonotypes in each sample were analysed. Diversity was computed as the inverse Simpson index with the vegan R package after downsampling to 27 000 UMIs. Paired Mann-Whitney U tests on discordant twin pairs were used, with Benjamini-Hochberg multiple-testing correction. Reprocessed by TCRdb, the reads give a single entry per CDR3 protein sequence, without DNA. These V and J calls originate from TCRdb's pipeline instead of the authors' own analysis. The table for this sample records approximately 150,000 distinct CDR3 sequences. 2.4% of the sample is in the top ten clones.

Taken from the germline V gene, the CDR1 and CDR2 loops are MNHEY and SVGEGT. Including cysteine and phenylalanine, the CDR3 has 15 amino acids. No DNA sequence is on record. The source is a human donor with ulcerative colitis or Crohn's disease, or a healthy co-twin of an affected twin (not recorded which). The sample taken for sequencing was blood. The rearrangement joined TRBV6-2 or TRBV6-3 to TRBJ1-4. The CDR3 has the sequence CASRETSYANEKLFF.